This passage covers 21 T cell receptor beta chains from one sample sequenced in a study of T cell responses to AZD1222 COVID-19 vaccine. Assay used: immunoSEQ multiplex PCR; TCRdb lists only in-frame clones, some missing. The table records some 110,000 clones, about 90% of them present only once. This material consisted of peripheral blood, taken on day 0 of AZD1222 vaccination. These receptors all come from an adult in good health.

The V and J genes are TRBV12-3 or TRBV12-4 and TRBJ1-1; D is undetermined. This CDR3 spans 13 amino acids. V was clipped by 2 bases and J by 4 bases, with 8 bases between them. This CDR3 reads CASSLNGGTEAFF. The CDR3 DNA reads as TGTGCCAGCAGTTTAAACGGTGGCACTGAAGCTTTCTTT.

The rearrangement links TRBV6-2 or TRBV6-3 to TRBJ2-3, with D possibly matching TRBD2 (6 bases). The germline gives CDR1 MNHEY, CDR2 SVGEGT. The CDR3 is 15 residues long. Between the trimmed V and J ends, which lost 2 bases and 2 bases, there was a span of 11 bases. CDR3 sequence: CASSYAGSNTDTQYF. Here the CDR3 DNA reads TGTGCCAGCAGTTACGCGGGGTCTAACACAGATACGCAGTATTTT.

This clone was counted a single time. CDR3 protein: CASSDRVNSPLHF. The CDR3 DNA follows: TGTGCCAGCAGTGACAGGGTGAATTCACCCCTCCACTTT. The J gene is TRBJ1-6, the V gene TRBV6-4; D not resolved. The V gene's germline CDR1 is MRHNA and CDR2 SNTAGT. This CDR3 spans 13 amino acids. Trimming stripped 2 bases from V and 7 bases from J, with 6 bases between.

The chain carries TRBV28 and TRBJ1-1, with D maybe TRBD1 (6 bases). With 7 bases removed from V and 13 bases from J, the gap between germline ends came to 25 bases. CDR1 is MDHEN, CDR2 SYDVKM, per germline. CDR3 size: 14 residues. CDR3 DNA: TGTGCCAGCACAGGGGACCTAACCCCACTGAAGCTTTTCTTT. Translated, it gives CASTGDLTPLKLFF.

This clone appeared a single time. CDR3 sequence (DNA): TGTGCCAGCAGCTCTAGCGGGAGAACAGATACGCAGTATTTT. It specifies CASSSSGRTDTQYF. V usage is TRBV7-3 and J usage is TRBJ2-3, with 10 bases identical to TRBD2. This CDR3 has 14 amino acids. CDR1 is SGHTA and CDR2 is FQGTGA in the germline V gene. J lost 3 bases, V lost 4 bases, and 1 base had no gene match.

V is TRBV18 and J is TRBJ1-1; D is undetermined. This CDR3 has 13 residues. Trimming cost V 3 bases and J 3 bases, with 8 bases left between them. Germline CDR1 and CDR2: KGHSH and LQKENI. The DNA for the CDR3 is TGTGCCAGCTCACCTGGGTTGGACACTGAAGCTTTCTTT. Protein product: CASSPGLDTEAFF.

This clone occurred once. The genes are TRBV28 and TRBJ2-7, with 15 positions matching TRBD2. Germline V CDR1 and CDR2: MDHEN, SYDVKM. The CDR3 totals 18 residues. V lost 5 bases to trimming and J lost 6 bases; unmatched junction nucleotides: 14. The CDR3 sequence: CASSVPGLAGGGKAEQYF. CDR3 DNA sequence: TGTGCCAGCAGTGTCCCGGGACTAGCGGGAGGAGGGAAAGCCGAGCAGTACTTC.

V gene TRBV6-1 combines with J gene TRBJ1-2, with D uncertain. The CDR3 loop spans 11 amino acids. The V end was cut by 2 bases, the J end by 10 bases, with 8 bases between. Germline lookup yields CDR1 MNHNS and CDR2 SASEGT. The CDR3 nucleotides read TGTGCCAGCAGTGAATATAACGTCTACACCTTC. Protein product: CASSEYNVYTF.

The rearrangement uses TRBV2 and TRBJ2-1, with 7 positions matching TRBD2. Trimming took 5 bases from V and 5 from J; bases not matched to a gene: 12. Germline V CDR1 and CDR2: SNHLY, FYNNEI. This CDR3 spans 16 amino acids. CDR3 residues: CASSYEGREGNNEQFF. CDR3 sequence (DNA): TGTGCCAGCAGTTACGAGGGGAGGGAGGGGAACAATGAGCAGTTCTTC.

This clone was seen only once. The chain employs TRBV5-1 and TRBJ1-2; 7 positions match TRBD1. V was clipped by 0 bases and J by 4 bases; unmatched bases: 6. Looked up from germline, CDR1 is SGHRS and CDR2 is YFSETQ. The CDR3 extends over 15 amino acids. The CDR3 sequence: CASSLVEDRVYGYTF. CDR3 nucleotide sequence: TGCGCCAGCAGCTTGGTTGAAGACAGGGTCTATGGCTACACCTTC.

This clone was seen once. This chain links TRBV5-6 with TRBJ1-4; D remains ambiguous. The germline V gene encodes CDR1 SGHDT and CDR2 YYEEEE. V was pared by 7 bases and J by 11 bases, with 21 bases between. This CDR3 contains 14 residues. The CDR3 is CASSLFADDGKLFF. CDR3 coding DNA: TGTGCCAGCTCCCTGTTCGCCGATGATGGGAAACTGTTTTTT.

The rearrangement uses TRBV5-1 and TRBJ1-1, with D uncertain. The CDR3 runs to 15 residues. Germline V gives CDR1 SGHRS, CDR2 YFSETQ. Trimming took off 2 bases at V and 4 bases at J, with 15 bases between the two ends. CDR3 loop: CASSLITGLSTEAFF. In DNA, the CDR3 is TGCGCCAGCAGCTTAATAACCGGGCTGAGCACTGAAGCTTTCTTT.

J is TRBJ1-5 and V is TRBV6-5; D call uncertain. Per the germline V gene, CDR1 is MNHEY and CDR2 is SVGAGI. Trimming removed 5 bases at V and 7 bases at J, with 9 bases between. This CDR3 comprises 12 residues. The CDR3 DNA follows: TGTGCCAGCAGTAAGGAGAACCAGCCCCAGCATTTT. As protein: CASSKENQPQHF.

This sequence joins TRBV19 and TRBJ1-2; 7 positions match TRBD1. Germline V gene lookup returns CDR1 LNHDA and CDR2 SQIVND (reference sequence). CDR3 length equals 16 residues. The trim removed 7 bases at V and 8 bases at J, leaving 19 bases unmatched. The CDR3 coding sequence is TGTGCCAGTACCGACCGCCGGCGGCAGGGGGTAGAAGGCTACACCTTC. It yields the protein CASTDRRRQGVEGYTF. The variable domain in full, with the rest retrieved from reference TRBV19 and TRBJ1-2, is DGGITQSPKYLFRKEGQNVTLSCEQNLNHDAMYWYRQDPGQGLRLIYYSQIVNDFQKGDIAEGYSVSREKKESFPLTVTSAQKNPTAFYLCASTDRRRQGVEGYTFGSGTRLTVV.

The V call is TRBV28, the J call TRBJ2-3, with no clear D. CDR1 is MDHEN, CDR2 SYDVKM, per germline. The CDR3 is made up of 12 amino acids. The ends were cut back, 5 bases at V and 2 bases at J, with 5 bases in the middle. For the CDR3, the DNA is TGTGCCAGCAGTCGAACCACAGATACGCAGTATTTT. This codes for CASSRTTDTQYF. Complete variable domain (other parts from reference TRBV28 and TRBJ2-3): DVKVTQSSRYLVKRTGEKVFLECVQDMDHENMFWYRQDPGLGLRLIYFSYDVKMKEKGDIPEGYSVSREKKERFSLILESASTNQTSMYLCASSRTTDTQYFGPGTRLTVL.

The chain joins TRBV5-4 to TRBJ1-1; D unclear. This CDR3 is built from 13 residues. The germline gives CDR1 SGHNT, CDR2 YYREEE (reference sequence). V lost 3 bases, J lost 6 bases, and 12 bases lay in between. CDR3 nucleotides: TGTGCCAGCAGCTATGTTTTAGGAGCTGAAGCTTTCTTT. This sequence encodes CASSYVLGAEAFF.

This chain links TRBV5-6 with TRBJ2-1; D not certain. Germline assignment: CDR1 SGHDT and CDR2 YYEEEE. V shed 0 bases and J shed 5 bases, with 12 bases lying between them. The CDR3 contains 15 residues. The CDR3 is CASSLVDRSDNEQFF. CDR3 bases: TGTGCCAGCAGCTTGGTTGACCGGTCCGACAATGAGCAGTTCTTC.

The chain combines TRBV7-2 with TRBJ1-2; D is unclear. Germline V gene lookup returns CDR1 SGHTA and CDR2 FQGNSA. This CDR3 region has 14 residues. The V and J ends lost 1 base and 4 bases respectively, with 10 bases between them. CDR3 DNA sequence: TGTGCCAGCAGCTTAGGGGGTAACTCCTATGGCTACACCTTC. This gives the protein CASSLGGNSYGYTF.

This chain links TRBV27 with TRBJ2-6, with 9 bases fitting TRBD1. Germline V gene data show CDR1 as MNHEY and CDR2 as SMNVEV (reference sequence). J gave up 0 bases and V 4 bases, and 7 bases lay outside the gene matches. The length of the CDR3 is 18 residues. This CDR3 is CASSSRQGGSSGANVLTF. The DNA for the CDR3 is TGTGCCAGCAGTTCCAGACAGGGGGGTAGCTCTGGGGCCAACGTCCTGACTTTC.

The V gene is TRBV6-6, the J gene TRBJ1-5; perhaps TRBD1 as D (6 bases). V was shortened by 5 bases and J by 5 bases, with 7 bases between the two germline ends. CDR3 length: 12 residues. Germline V lookup: CDR1 MNHNY, CDR2 SVGAGI (reference sequence). The CDR3 region is CASSRQDQPQHF. In nucleotides, the CDR3 is TGTGCCAGCAGTCGACAGGATCAGCCCCAGCATTTT.

The chain has TRBV28 and TRBJ1-5; TRBD1 is a possible D gene (5 bases). V lost 2 bases and J lost 0, with 11 bases in between. Germline V gives CDR1 MDHEN, CDR2 SYDVKM. This CDR3 region has 16 residues. CDR3 sequence reads: CASSLRDFYSNQPQHF. In DNA form, the CDR3 reads TGTGCCAGCAGTTTACGGGACTTTTATAGCAATCAGCCCCAGCATTTT.